This TCR beta chain came from a study of beta chain features in type 1 diabetes. Study-wide results and caveats: A moderate, significant TCRB CDR3 shortening appeared in type 1 diabetes across four CD4+ subsets.

Sequenced material consisted of expressed TCRB transcripts (all of the isolated RNA was reverse transcribed). The repertoire was sequenced with immunoSEQ multiplex PCR; TCRdb's copy has only in-frame clones and lacks some. The table has around 50,000 clones, just under 45% seen once; the top ten hold about 0.13%. CDR1 and CDR2 (germline): SGHTA, FQGNSA. The CDR3 consists of 15 residues. V gave up 2 bases and J gave up 3 bases; unmatched junction bases: 1. This clone was counted a few times. The antigen remains undetermined. The sample consisted of stem cell memory CD4+ T cells from blood. V and J are TRBV7-2 and TRBJ2-3; 11 nucleotides align to TRBD2. The receptor comes from a young man with type 1 diabetes. Written as DNA, the CDR3 is TGTGCCAGCAGCTTAAGACTAGCGGGAACAGATACGCAGTATTTT. This encodes CASSLRLAGTDTQYF.